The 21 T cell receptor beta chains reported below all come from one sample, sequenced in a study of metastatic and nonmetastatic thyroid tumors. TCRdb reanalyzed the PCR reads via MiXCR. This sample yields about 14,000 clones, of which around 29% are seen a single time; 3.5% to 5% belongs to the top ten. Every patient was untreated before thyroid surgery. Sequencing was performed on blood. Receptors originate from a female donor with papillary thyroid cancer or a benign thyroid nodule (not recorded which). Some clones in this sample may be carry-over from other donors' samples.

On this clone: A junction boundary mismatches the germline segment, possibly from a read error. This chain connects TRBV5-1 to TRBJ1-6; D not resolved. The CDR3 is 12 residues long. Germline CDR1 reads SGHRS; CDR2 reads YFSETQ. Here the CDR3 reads CASRGPKSPVHF. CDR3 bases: TGCGCCAGCAGAGGGCCAAAATCACCCGTCCACTTT.

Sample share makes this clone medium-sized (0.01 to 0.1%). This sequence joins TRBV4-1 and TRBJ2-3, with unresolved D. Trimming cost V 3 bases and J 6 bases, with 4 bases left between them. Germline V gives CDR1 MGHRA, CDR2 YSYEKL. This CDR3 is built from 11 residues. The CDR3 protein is CASSQGDTQYF. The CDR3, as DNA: TGCGCCAGCAGCCAGGGGGATACGCAGTATTTT.

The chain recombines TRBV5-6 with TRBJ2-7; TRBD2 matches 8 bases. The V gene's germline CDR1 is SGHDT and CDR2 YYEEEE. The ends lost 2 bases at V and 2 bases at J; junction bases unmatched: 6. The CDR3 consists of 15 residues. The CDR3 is CASSFFTGGTYEQYF. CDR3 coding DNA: TGTGCCAGCAGCTTCTTCACGGGAGGGACCTACGAGCAGTACTTC.

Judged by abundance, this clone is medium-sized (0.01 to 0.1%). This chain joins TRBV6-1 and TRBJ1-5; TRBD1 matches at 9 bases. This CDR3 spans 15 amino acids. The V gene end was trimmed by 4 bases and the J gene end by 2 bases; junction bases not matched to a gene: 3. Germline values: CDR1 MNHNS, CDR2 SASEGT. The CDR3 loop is CASSGQGVGNQPQHF. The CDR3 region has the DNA TGTGCCAGCAGTGGACAGGGGGTAGGCAATCAGCCCCAGCATTTT.

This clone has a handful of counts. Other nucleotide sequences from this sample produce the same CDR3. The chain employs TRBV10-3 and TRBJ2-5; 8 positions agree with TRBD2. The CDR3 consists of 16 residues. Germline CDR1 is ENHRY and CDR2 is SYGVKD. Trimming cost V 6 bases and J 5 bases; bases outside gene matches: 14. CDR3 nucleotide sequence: TGTGCCATCAGGGGAACACTAGCGGTGGGAGGGGAGACCCAGTACTTC. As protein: CAIRGTLAVGGETQYF.

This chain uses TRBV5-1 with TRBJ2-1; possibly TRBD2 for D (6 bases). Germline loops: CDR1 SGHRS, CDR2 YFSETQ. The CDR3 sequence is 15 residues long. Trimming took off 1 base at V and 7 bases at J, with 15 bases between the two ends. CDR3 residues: CASSLSGPFTNEQFF. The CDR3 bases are TGCGCCAGCAGCTTGAGCGGGCCCTTTACAAATGAGCAGTTCTTC.

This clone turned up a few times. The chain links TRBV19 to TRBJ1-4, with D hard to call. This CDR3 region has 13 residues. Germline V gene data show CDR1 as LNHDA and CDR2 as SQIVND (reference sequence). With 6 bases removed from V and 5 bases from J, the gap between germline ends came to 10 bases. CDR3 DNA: TGTGCCAGTAGGATTGAGGAAAATGAAAAACTGTTTTTT. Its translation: CASRIEENEKLFF.

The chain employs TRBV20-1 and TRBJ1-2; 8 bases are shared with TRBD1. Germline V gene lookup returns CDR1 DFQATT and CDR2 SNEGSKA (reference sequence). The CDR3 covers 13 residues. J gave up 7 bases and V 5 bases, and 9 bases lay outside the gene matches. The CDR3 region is CSASDRGRSGYTF. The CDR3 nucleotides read TGCAGTGCTTCAGACAGGGGAAGGAGTGGCTACACCTTC.

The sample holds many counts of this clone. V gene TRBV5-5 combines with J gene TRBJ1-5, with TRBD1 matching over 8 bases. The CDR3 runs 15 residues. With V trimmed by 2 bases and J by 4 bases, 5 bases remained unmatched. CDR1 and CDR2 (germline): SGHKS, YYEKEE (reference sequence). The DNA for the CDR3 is TGTGCCAGCAGCTTCTTCGGACAGGGTAATCAGCCCCAGCATTTT. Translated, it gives CASSFFGQGNQPQHF.

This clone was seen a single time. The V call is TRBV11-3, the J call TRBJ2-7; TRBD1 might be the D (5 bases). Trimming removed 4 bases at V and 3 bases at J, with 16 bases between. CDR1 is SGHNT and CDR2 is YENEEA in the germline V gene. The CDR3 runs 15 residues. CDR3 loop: CASSSQGTSDYEQYF. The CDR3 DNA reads TGTGCCAGCAGCTCTCAGGGTACGTCGGACTACGAGCAGTACTTC.

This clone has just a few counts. This CDR3 reads CASSLKVQIIDTQYF. In DNA form, the CDR3 reads TGTGCCAGTAGCCTTAAAGTACAGATCATAGATACGCAGTATTTT. The chain uses TRBV19 and TRBJ2-3; D ambiguous. V was clipped by 6 bases and J by 5 bases, with 18 bases between them. CDR3 length: 15 amino acids. Germline assignment: CDR1 LNHDA and CDR2 SQIVND (reference sequence).

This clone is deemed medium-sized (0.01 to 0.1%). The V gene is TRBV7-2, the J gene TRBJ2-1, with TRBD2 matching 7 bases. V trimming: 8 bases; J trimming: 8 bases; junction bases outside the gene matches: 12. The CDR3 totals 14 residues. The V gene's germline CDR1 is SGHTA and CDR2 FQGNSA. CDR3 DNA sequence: TGTGCCAGCGGCCTGGGAGGGCCGGGGGATGAGCAGTTCTTC. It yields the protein CASGLGGPGDEQFF.

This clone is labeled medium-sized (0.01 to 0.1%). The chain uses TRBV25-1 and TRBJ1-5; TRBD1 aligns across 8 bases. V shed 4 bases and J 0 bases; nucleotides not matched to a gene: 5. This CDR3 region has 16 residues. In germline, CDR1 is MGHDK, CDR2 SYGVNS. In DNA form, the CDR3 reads TGTGCCAGCAGTGGGGCGGGACAGGATAGCAATCAGCCCCAGCATTTT. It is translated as CASSGAGQDSNQPQHF.

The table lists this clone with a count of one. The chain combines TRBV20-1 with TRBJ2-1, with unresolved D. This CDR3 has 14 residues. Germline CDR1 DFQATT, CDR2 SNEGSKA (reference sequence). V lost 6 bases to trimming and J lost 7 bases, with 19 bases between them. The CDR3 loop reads CSAEVGITGNEQFF. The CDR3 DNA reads TGCAGTGCAGAGGTCGGAATTACTGGTAATGAGCAGTTCTTC.

CDR3 in DNA: TGTGCCAGCTCACCACCAGGACAGAACACTGAAGCTTTCTTT. Protein sequence: CASSPPGQNTEAFF. The rearrangement uses TRBV18 and TRBJ1-1; the D gene is possibly TRBD1 (5 bases). The CDR3 has 14 amino acids. Germline V gene lookup returns CDR1 KGHSH and CDR2 LQKENI. The V and J ends lost 0 bases and 1 base respectively, with 6 bases between them.

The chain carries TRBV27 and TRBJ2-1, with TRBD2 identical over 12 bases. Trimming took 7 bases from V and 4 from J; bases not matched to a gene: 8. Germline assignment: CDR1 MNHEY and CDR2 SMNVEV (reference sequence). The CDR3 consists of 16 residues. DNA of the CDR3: TGTGCCAGCAAGACCTCCGGGACTAGCGGGTACAATGAGCAGTTCTTC. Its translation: CASKTSGTSGYNEQFF.

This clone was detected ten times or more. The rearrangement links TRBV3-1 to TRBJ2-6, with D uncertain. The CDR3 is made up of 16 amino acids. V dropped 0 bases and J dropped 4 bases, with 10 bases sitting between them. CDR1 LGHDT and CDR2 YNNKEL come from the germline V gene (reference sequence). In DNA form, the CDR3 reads TGTGCCAGCAGCCAAGAAATCAGTTCGGGGGCCAACGTCCTGACTTTC. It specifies CASSQEISSGANVLTF.

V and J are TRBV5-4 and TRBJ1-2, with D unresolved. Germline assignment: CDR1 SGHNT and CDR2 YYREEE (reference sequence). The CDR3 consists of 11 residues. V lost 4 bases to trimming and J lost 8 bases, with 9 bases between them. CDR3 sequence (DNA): TGTGCCAGCAGCGTAGACCGGGGCTACACCTTC. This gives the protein CASSVDRGYTF. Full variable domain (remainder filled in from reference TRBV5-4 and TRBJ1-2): ETGVTQSPTHLIKTRGQQVTLRCSSQSGHNTVSWYQQALGQGPQFIFQYYREEENGRGNFPPRFSGLQFPNYSSELNVNALELDDSALYLCASSVDRGYTFGSGTRLTVV.

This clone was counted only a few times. CDR3 DNA: TGTGCCAGCAGCTCTTCAGGGGGCGTAAGACAGCCCCAGCATTTT. Translated: CASSSSGGVRQPQHF. This chain uses TRBV27 with TRBJ1-5, with TRBD1 identical over 8 bases. J lost 7 bases, V lost 6 bases, and 11 bases had no gene match. The CDR3 extends over 15 amino acids. The germline V gene encodes CDR1 MNHEY and CDR2 SMNVEV (reference sequence).

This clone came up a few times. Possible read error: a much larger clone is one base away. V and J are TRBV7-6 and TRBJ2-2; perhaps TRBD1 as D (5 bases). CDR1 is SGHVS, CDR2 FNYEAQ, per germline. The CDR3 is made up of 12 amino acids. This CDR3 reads CVSSLRSGKLFF. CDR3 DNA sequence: TGTGTCAGCAGCTTACGTTCAGGGAAGCTGTTTTTT.

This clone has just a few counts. CDR3 loop: CASSQGGDFGGQQYF. In DNA, the CDR3 is TGTGCCAGCAGCCAAGGGGGGGACTTCGGGGGCCAGCAGTACTTC. The chain carries TRBV6-1 and TRBJ2-7; D is perhaps TRBD2 (7 bases). The germline gives CDR1 MNHNS, CDR2 SASEGT. CDR3 length equals 15 residues. The V and J ends lost 6 bases and 8 bases respectively, with 23 bases between them.